Listed here are 6 T cell receptor beta chains from one sample, sequenced in a study of blood T cells in healthy people across ages. A second PCR of about 6 to 12 cycles used a sample-barcoded 5' primer and a J-beta primer mix. From the 5' RACE reads, TCRdb called clonotypes with MiXCR, one entry per CDR3 protein. The data contain 600,000 or so distinct CDR3 sequences, under 25% of them seen just once; the ten biggest clones take up around 3.4%. Input material: blood. The receptors stem from a man in his 70s in good health.

The rearrangement links TRBV25-1 to TRBJ1-2; D uncertain. The V gene's germline CDR1 is MGHDK and CDR2 SYGVNS. CDR3 length: 13 amino acids. The germline V and J ends were trimmed by 2 bases and 8 bases, with 12 bases remaining between them. This CDR3 is CASSERLFGGYTF. The CDR3 nucleotides are TGTGCCAGCAGTGAACGACTCTTTGGCGGCTACACCTTC.

The gene calls are TRBV20-1 and TRBJ2-3; D possibly corresponds to TRBD2 (5 bases). Per the germline V gene, CDR1 is DFQATT and CDR2 is SNEGSKA (reference sequence). The CDR3 totals 16 residues. Trimming removed 0 bases at V and 0 bases at J, with 13 bases between. The CDR3 bases are TGCAGTGCTAGAGATTACCCTAGCCCCAGCACAGATACGCAGTATTTT. Translated, it gives CSARDYPSPSTDTQYF.

This chain connects TRBV12-3 or TRBV12-4 to TRBJ2-4, with D hard to call. This CDR3 has 12 amino acids. Trimming took off 6 bases at V and 8 bases at J, with 11 bases between the two ends. In nucleotides, the CDR3 is TGTGCCAGCAGGGCCGGGTTTTACATTCAGTACTTC. The encoded protein is CASRAGFYIQYF.

This clonotype was detected a few times. This clone may be a read error of a much larger clone one base away. The V and J genes are TRBV5-1 and TRBJ2-5, with TRBD2 matching over 9 bases. This CDR3 contains 15 residues. Germline values: CDR1 SGHRS, CDR2 YFSETQ. CDR3 sequence: CAGSLGSGRKETQYF. In nucleotides, the CDR3 is TGCGCCGGCAGCTTGGGTAGCGGGAGAAAAGAGACCCAGTACTTC.

The V gene is TRBV7-2, the J gene TRBJ2-5, with D perhaps given as TRBD1 or TRBD2 (6 bases each). The DNA end is a closer match to TRBJ2-1, so the J assignment may be wrong. Germline V gene sequence: CDR1 SGHTA, CDR2 FQGNSA. The CDR3 contains 17 residues. CDR3 bases: TGTGCCAGCAGCAAAACGAGGTTTCGTGGCTCGGGGGCTGAGCAGTTCTTC. This encodes CASSKTRFRGSGAEQFF.

This chain links TRBV29-1 with TRBJ1-1; 7 bases are a match to TRBD1. Trimming took 7 bases from V and 4 from J; bases not matched to a gene: 9. Germline V gene lookup returns CDR1 SQVTM and CDR2 ANQGSEA. This CDR3 spans 13 amino acids. This CDR3 is CSATQGGATEAFF. The CDR3 DNA is TGCAGCGCGACTCAGGGGGGAGCCACTGAAGCTTTCTTT.